The clone carrying this TCR beta chain was detected only a few times. This entry belongs to a study of identical twins. Each CDR3 protein gets one entry after TCRdb re-called the 5' RACE reads with MiXCR. The table lists 1,800,000 or so distinct CDR3 sequences, about 32% of them singletons. J gave up 0 bases and V 7 bases, and 8 bases lay outside the gene matches. Germline V lookup: CDR1 SEHNR, CDR2 FQNEAQ (reference sequence). This CDR3 has 15 amino acids. The sample taken for sequencing was cord blood. This sequence joins TRBV7-9 and TRBJ1-1; 7 bases match TRBD1. The source of this sequence is a newborn girl in good health. The CDR3 coding sequence is TGTGCCAGCAATACTGACAGGGCCATGAACACTGAAGCTTTCTTT. It translates to CASNTDRAMNTEAFF.